The clone carrying this T cell receptor beta chain was detected ten times or more. TCR alpha and beta CDR3 regions were amplified from RNA using iRepertoire nested multiplex PCR. TCRdb re-analysed the multiplex PCR reads in MiXCR, keeping a single row per CDR3 protein. This table holds under 50,000 distinct CDR3 sequences, under 25% found once. The source of the sample is a study of glioma-infiltrating T cells. Germline CDR1 and CDR2: SGHTA and FQGNSA. V dropped 1 base and J dropped 0 bases, with 18 bases sitting between them. There are 19 residues in the CDR3. The chain has TRBV7-2 and TRBJ1-4; possible D gene TRBD1, 5 bases. What was sequenced was glioma tissue, nonneoplastic brain tissue, or PBMCs (not recorded which). This TCR was recovered from a human donor with low-grade glioma or glioblastoma, undergoing nonglioma brain surgery, or in good health (not recorded which). The CDR3 region is CASSLVSTARSATNEKLFF. The CDR3 DNA reads as TGTGCCAGCAGCTTAGTCTCGACAGCCAGATCTGCAACTAATGAAAAACTGTTTTTT. Using reference TRBV7-2 and TRBJ1-4 for the parts outside the CDR3, the full variable domain is GAGVSQSPSNKVTEKGKDVELRCDPISGHTALYWYRQSLGQGLEFLIYFQGNSAPDKSGLPSDRFSAERTGGSVSTLTIQRTQQEDSAVYLCASSLVSTARSATNEKLFFGSGTQLSVL.